This is a list of T cell receptor beta chains from one sample in a study of long-term antiretroviral therapy in people with HIV. Produced via immunoSEQ multiplex PCR; TCRdb's table is partial and in-frame only. The data hold 20,000 to 30,000 clones, with approximately 90% observed a single time. Source: unsorted PBMCs, taken more than 2.6 years after starting antiretroviral therapy. The receptor source for this set is a man aged 40-49 years with HIV. Each CDR3 is given with its conserved first and last residue. A D gene is named only where the DNA matches it firmly. Size tells how often a clone was seen (once, few, many) or the class of an expanded clone, and some rows leave it out.

d_gene: NA; j_gene: TRBJ2-7; v_gene: TRBV6-4; abundance: NA; CDR3aa: CASSNSNRYEQYF; CDR3nt: TGTGCCAGCAGTAACTCGAACCGATACGAGCAGTACTTC
d_gene: NA; j_gene: TRBJ2-1; v_gene: TRBV5-4; abundance: once; CDR3aa: CASSWGVRIPSEQFF; CDR3nt: TGTGCCAGCAGCTGGGGTGTTCGAATTCCGAGTGAGCAGTTCTTC
d_gene: TRBD2; j_gene: TRBJ2-2; v_gene: TRBV4-2; abundance: NA; CDR3aa: CASSPGLANTGELFF; CDR3nt: TGTGCCAGCAGCCCGGGACTAGCGAACACCGGGGAGCTGTTTTTT
d_gene: NA; j_gene: TRBJ1-5; v_gene: TRBV15; abundance: once; CDR3aa: CATSRDRGFSPQHF; CDR3nt: TGTGCCACCAGCAGAGATCGGGGGTTTTCGCCCCAGCATTTT
d_gene: NA; j_gene: TRBJ2-3; v_gene: TRBV27; abundance: NA; CDR3aa: CASSLSTSGSTDTQYF; CDR3nt: TGTGCCAGCAGTTTATCGACCAGCGGTAGCACAGATACGCAGTATTTT
d_gene: NA; j_gene: TRBJ1-1; v_gene: TRBV6-5; abundance: NA; CDR3aa: CASSVDGNTEAFF; CDR3nt: TGTGCCAGCAGTGTGGACGGCAACACTGAAGCTTTCTTT
d_gene: TRBD1; j_gene: TRBJ1-1; v_gene: TRBV6-4; abundance: once; CDR3aa: CASSLQGGVNTEAFF; CDR3nt: TGTGCCAGCAGTCTACAGGGGGGGGTTAACACTGAAGCTTTCTTT
d_gene: NA; j_gene: TRBJ2-3; v_gene: TRBV4-3; abundance: NA; CDR3aa: CASSQDLAGRSQYF; CDR3nt: TGCGCCAGCAGCCAAGATCTGGCCGGGCGGTCGCAGTATTTT
d_gene: TRBD1; j_gene: TRBJ1-6; v_gene: TRBV18; abundance: once; CDR3aa: CASQGAPSSYNSPLHF; CDR3nt: TGTGCCAGTCAGGGGGCTCCTAGCTCCTATAATTCACCCCTCCACTTT
d_gene: NA; j_gene: TRBJ1-3; v_gene: TRBV15; abundance: NA; CDR3aa: CATSTDFSGNTIYF; CDR3nt: TGTGCCACCAGCACAGACTTCTCTGGAAACACCATATATTTT
d_gene: NA; j_gene: TRBJ1-2; v_gene: TRBV5-6; abundance: few; CDR3aa: CASSPGTSVNYGYTF; CDR3nt: TGTGCCAGCAGCCCCGGGACCTCCGTTAACTATGGCTACACCTTC
d_gene: NA; j_gene: TRBJ1-4; v_gene: TRBV5-1; abundance: NA; CDR3aa: CASSLGDTRNEKLFF; CDR3nt: TGCGCCAGCAGCTTGGGAGACACCCGTAATGAAAAACTGTTTTTT
d_gene: NA; j_gene: TRBJ1-2; v_gene: TRBV7-9; abundance: NA; CDR3aa: CASSPSGTLKGGYTF; CDR3nt: TGTGCCAGCAGCCCCTCCGGGACACTCAAAGGTGGCTACACCTTC
d_gene: TRBD2; j_gene: TRBJ2-3; v_gene: TRBV7-2; abundance: once; CDR3aa: CASSPGLAGARTDTQYF; CDR3nt: TGTGCCAGCAGCCCAGGACTAGCGGGGGCCCGCACAGATACGCAGTATTTT
d_gene: NA; j_gene: TRBJ1-6; v_gene: TRBV7-2; abundance: NA; CDR3aa: CASSRYRADQNSPLHF; CDR3nt: TGTGCCAGCAGCCGTTACAGAGCAGACCAGAATTCACCCCTCCACTTT
d_gene: NA; j_gene: TRBJ1-5; v_gene: TRBV5-8; abundance: NA; CDR3aa: CASSRTRDQPQHF; CDR3nt: TGTGCCAGCAGCCGGACGAGGGATCAGCCCCAGCATTTT
d_gene: NA; j_gene: TRBJ2-1; v_gene: TRBV10-2; abundance: NA; CDR3aa: CASTDGLGRLMDEQFF; CDR3nt: TGCGCCAGCACAGACGGACTGGGGCGTTTGATGGATGAGCAGTTCTTC
d_gene: NA; j_gene: TRBJ2-3; v_gene: TRBV5-1; abundance: NA; CDR3aa: CASSLGDSTDTQYF; CDR3nt: TGCGCCAGCAGCTTGGGGGACAGCACAGATACGCAGTATTTT
d_gene: NA; j_gene: TRBJ2-5; v_gene: TRBV15; abundance: NA; CDR3aa: CATSTPLEAQYF; CDR3nt: TGTGCCACCAGCACCCCTTTGGAGGCCCAGTACTTC
d_gene: TRBD1; j_gene: TRBJ2-7; v_gene: TRBV5-1; abundance: NA; CDR3aa: CASSFDLGQPTSYEQYF; CDR3nt: TGCGCCAGCAGCTTTGATTTGGGACAGCCAACATCCTACGAGCAGTACTTC
d_gene: TRBD2; j_gene: TRBJ2-2; v_gene: TRBV27; abundance: NA; CDR3aa: CASRGLAGGTGELFF; CDR3nt: TGTGCCAGCAGGGGACTAGCGGGAGGCACCGGGGAGCTGTTTTTT
d_gene: NA; j_gene: TRBJ2-7; v_gene: TRBV28; abundance: NA; CDR3aa: CASSLAYEQYF; CDR3nt: TGTGCCAGCAGTTTAGCATACGAGCAGTACTTC
d_gene: NA; j_gene: TRBJ1-1; v_gene: TRBV28; abundance: NA; CDR3aa: CASMRGVTEAFF; CDR3nt: TGTGCCAGCATGCGGGGGGTCACTGAAGCTTTCTTT
d_gene: TRBD2; j_gene: TRBJ2-3; v_gene: TRBV10-3; abundance: NA; CDR3aa: CAISEPGTSGSAGDTQYF; CDR3nt: TGTGCCATCAGTGAGCCCGGGACTAGCGGGAGTGCGGGGGATACGCAGTATTTT
d_gene: TRBD2; j_gene: TRBJ2-1; v_gene: TRBV4-3; abundance: NA; CDR3aa: CASSQHHSGINEQFF; CDR3nt: TGCGCCAGCAGCCAACACCATAGCGGGATCAATGAGCAGTTCTTC
d_gene: NA; j_gene: TRBJ2-7; v_gene: TRBV9; abundance: NA; CDR3aa: CASSPSDLSYEQYF; CDR3nt: TGTGCCAGCAGCCCCTCGGACCTCTCCTACGAGCAGTACTTC
d_gene: NA; j_gene: TRBJ1-5; v_gene: TRBV5-6; abundance: NA; CDR3aa: CASSLGIGSNQPQHF; CDR3nt: TGTGCCAGCAGCTTGGGCATTGGGAGCAATCAGCCCCAGCATTTT
d_gene: NA; j_gene: TRBJ2-1; v_gene: TRBV9; abundance: NA; CDR3aa: CASSVGGSLSSYNEQFF; CDR3nt: TGTGCCAGCAGCGTAGGGGGATCTTTGAGCTCCTACAATGAGCAGTTCTTC
d_gene: TRBD2; j_gene: TRBJ2-1; v_gene: TRBV28; abundance: once; CDR3aa: CASSPGLAGGTYNEQFF; CDR3nt: TGTGCCAGCAGTCCGGGACTAGCGGGAGGGACCTACAATGAGCAGTTCTTC
d_gene: NA; j_gene: TRBJ1-5; v_gene: TRBV7-8; abundance: NA; CDR3aa: CASSLGRSNQPQHF; CDR3nt: TGTGCCAGCAGCTTAGGGCGGAGCAATCAGCCCCAGCATTTT
d_gene: NA; j_gene: TRBJ1-2; v_gene: TRBV5-1; abundance: NA; CDR3aa: CASSSPLEANYGYTF; CDR3nt: TGCGCCAGCAGCTCACCCCTTGAAGCTAACTATGGCTACACCTTC
d_gene: TRBD2; j_gene: TRBJ2-1; v_gene: TRBV11-3; abundance: NA; CDR3aa: CASSFEWGGEQFF; CDR3nt: TGTGCCAGCAGCTTTGAGTGGGGGGGTGAGCAGTTCTTC
d_gene: TRBD1; j_gene: TRBJ2-7; v_gene: TRBV7-8; abundance: NA; CDR3aa: CASSGTGQAYEQYF; CDR3nt: TGTGCCAGCAGTGGGACAGGGCAAGCCTACGAGCAGTACTTC
d_gene: NA; j_gene: TRBJ1-1; v_gene: TRBV28; abundance: NA; CDR3aa: CASSLGQLEAFF; CDR3nt: TGTGCCAGCAGTCTAGGACAGCTAGAAGCTTTCTTT
d_gene: TRBD1; j_gene: TRBJ2-1; v_gene: TRBV29-1; abundance: NA; CDR3aa: CSVDRGIYNEQFF; CDR3nt: TGCAGCGTTGACAGGGGGATATACAATGAGCAGTTCTTC
d_gene: NA; j_gene: TRBJ2-6; v_gene: TRBV5-1; abundance: NA; CDR3aa: CASSLGGSGANVLTF; CDR3nt: TGCGCCAGCAGCTTGGGGGGGTCCGGGGCCAACGTCCTGACTTTC
d_gene: NA; j_gene: TRBJ1-1; v_gene: TRBV4-3; abundance: NA; CDR3aa: CASSQAGQRNTEAFF; CDR3nt: TGCGCCAGCAGCCAAGCAGGGCAGAGAAACACTGAAGCTTTCTTT
d_gene: NA; j_gene: TRBJ2-2; v_gene: TRBV9; abundance: once; CDR3aa: CASSVVSLTGELFF; CDR3nt: TGTGCCAGCAGCGTAGTATCCCTAACCGGGGAGCTGTTTTTT
d_gene: TRBD1; j_gene: TRBJ1-5; v_gene: TRBV7-9; abundance: NA; CDR3aa: CASSSDRVGNQPQHF; CDR3nt: TGTGCCAGCAGCTCCGACAGGGTGGGTAATCAGCCCCAGCATTTT
d_gene: TRBD1; j_gene: TRBJ2-1; v_gene: TRBV7-9; abundance: once; CDR3aa: CASSRGTGVNEQFF; CDR3nt: TGTGCCAGCAGCAGGGGGACAGGGGTGAATGAGCAGTTCTTC
d_gene: NA; j_gene: TRBJ2-4; v_gene: TRBV9; abundance: NA; CDR3aa: CASSPGRGASDIQYF; CDR3nt: TGTGCCAGCAGCCCGGGGAGGGGGGCATCCGACATTCAGTACTTC
d_gene: NA; j_gene: TRBJ2-2; v_gene: TRBV29-1; abundance: once; CDR3aa: CSVKQGSTGELFF; CDR3nt: TGCAGCGTTAAACAGGGAAGCACCGGGGAGCTGTTTTTT
d_gene: NA; j_gene: TRBJ1-5; v_gene: TRBV5-8; abundance: NA; CDR3aa: CASSLGTGLNQPQHF; CDR3nt: TGTGCCAGCAGCTTGGGGACGGGGTTAAATCAGCCCCAGCATTTT
d_gene: TRBD2; j_gene: TRBJ2-4; v_gene: TRBV2; abundance: NA; CDR3aa: CASLQTSGGAKNIQYF; CDR3nt: TGTGCCAGCCTTCAGACTAGCGGGGGTGCCAAAAACATTCAGTACTTC
d_gene: NA; j_gene: TRBJ2-7; v_gene: TRBV5-1; abundance: NA; CDR3aa: CASSLELGQRYEQYF; CDR3nt: TGCGCCAGCAGCTTGGAATTAGGGCAGCGCTACGAGCAGTACTTC
d_gene: NA; j_gene: TRBJ2-1; v_gene: TRBV4-2; abundance: NA; CDR3aa: CASSQINEQFF; CDR3nt: TGTGCCAGCAGCCAAATCAATGAGCAGTTCTTC
d_gene: NA; j_gene: TRBJ1-5; v_gene: TRBV6-1; abundance: NA; CDR3aa: CASTRVRGAGQPQHF; CDR3nt: TGTGCCAGCACCAGGGTGAGGGGGGCTGGGCAGCCCCAGCATTTT
d_gene: TRBD2; j_gene: TRBJ2-3; v_gene: TRBV5-5; abundance: NA; CDR3aa: CASSFRLAGFTDTQYF; CDR3nt: TGTGCCAGCAGCTTCCGACTAGCGGGATTTACAGATACGCAGTATTTT
d_gene: NA; j_gene: TRBJ2-5; v_gene: TRBV7-2; abundance: NA; CDR3aa: CASSNRETQYF; CDR3nt: TGTGCCAGCAGCAATAGGGAGACCCAGTACTTC
d_gene: NA; j_gene: TRBJ1-1; v_gene: TRBV11-2; abundance: NA; CDR3aa: CASSLGGTSWAFF; CDR3nt: TGTGCCAGCAGCTTAGGGGGCACTTCCTGGGCTTTCTTT
d_gene: NA; j_gene: TRBJ2-2; v_gene: TRBV6-1; abundance: NA; CDR3aa: CASRTGISNTGELFF; CDR3nt: TGTGCCAGCAGAACAGGGATATCGAACACCGGGGAGCTGTTTTTT
d_gene: NA; j_gene: TRBJ1-3; v_gene: TRBV7-2; abundance: NA; CDR3aa: CASSLGGPGNTIYF; CDR3nt: TGTGCCAGCAGCTTAGGAGGGCCTGGAAACACCATATATTTT
d_gene: NA; j_gene: TRBJ1-1; v_gene: TRBV6-8; abundance: NA; CDR3aa: CASSIPRECEAFF; CDR3nt: TGTGCCAGCAGTATACCCAGGGAGTGTGAAGCTTTCTTT
d_gene: NA; j_gene: TRBJ2-2; v_gene: TRBV7-9; abundance: NA; CDR3aa: CASSLIQGSAGELFF; CDR3nt: TGTGCCAGCAGCTTGATCCAGGGGTCGGCCGGGGAGCTGTTTTTT